The 8 T cell receptor beta chains presented below share a single source sample, sequenced in a study of shared clonotypes between healthy human individuals. Profiling relied on immunoSEQ multiplex PCR, and the TCRdb table lists in-frame clones only, not all of them. This table holds over a million clones, around three quarters found once. The sequenced material came from memory CD4+ T cells from PBMCs. Subset noted: CD45RA-negative fraction. The receptors shown here come from a man younger than 30 in good health. Some clones in this sample may be carry-over from other donors' samples.

The chain links TRBV30 to TRBJ1-4, with 10 bases aligning to TRBD1. V shed 1 base and J 8 bases; nucleotides not matched to a gene: 4. The germline CDR1 and CDR2 sequences are GTSNPN and SVGIG (reference sequence). The CDR3 runs 14 residues. CDR3 coding DNA: TGTGCCTGGAGTGCCGGGACAGGGGTCGAAAAACTGTTTTTT. Translating gives CAWSAGTGVEKLFF.

This clone was seen ten or more times. The chain is built from TRBV7-2 and TRBJ1-4; D not resolved. Germline CDR1 is SGHTA and CDR2 is FQGNSA. This CDR3 has 14 amino acids. V gave up 5 bases and J gave up 6 bases, with 13 bases separating them. The CDR3 sequence: CASSAGGSDEKLFF. The CDR3 bases are TGTGCCAGCAGCGCCGGAGGGAGCGATGAAAAACTGTTTTTT.

The J gene is TRBJ2-3, the V gene TRBV28, with 8 nucleotides matching TRBD1. After removal of 6 bases from V and 5 bases from J, the junction contained 7 bases not matched to a gene. Germline V lookup: CDR1 MDHEN, CDR2 SYDVKM. CDR3 length: 14 amino acids. The CDR3 spells CASSPRGRGDTQYF. As DNA, the CDR3 is TGTGCCAGCAGCCCCAGGGGGCGCGGAGATACGCAGTATTTT.

The chain uses TRBV2 and TRBJ1-1; D gene ambiguous. CDR1 is SNHLY and CDR2 is FYNNEI in the germline V gene. The V and J ends lost 6 bases and 5 bases respectively, with 7 bases between them. CDR3 length equals 11 residues. In nucleotides, the CDR3 is TGTGCCAGCAGCTGGAGGACTGAAGCTTTCTTT. It yields the protein CASSWRTEAFF.

There are a few counts of this clone. The V and J genes are TRBV18 and TRBJ1-2, with D possibly being TRBD1 (5 bases). Germline V gives CDR1 KGHSH, CDR2 LQKENI. V lost 2 bases and J lost 3, with 13 bases in between. The CDR3 extends over 15 amino acids. The CDR3 nucleotides read TGTGCCAGCTCACCATCAGACCCAGGGTACTATGGCTACACCTTC. It codes for CASSPSDPGYYGYTF. The full variable domain, its missing parts supplied by reference TRBV18 and TRBJ1-2, is NAGVMQNPRHLVRRRGQEARLRCSPMKGHSHVYWYRQLPEEGLKFMVYLQKENIIDESGMPKERFSAEFPKEGPSILRIQQVVRGDSAAYFCASSPSDPGYYGYTFGSGTRLTVV.

The chain joins TRBV18 to TRBJ1-3; maybe TRBD1 (5 bases). This CDR3 is 16 amino acids long. Germline V gene data show CDR1 as KGHSH and CDR2 as LQKENI. Trimming left V 5 bases short and J 0 bases short, with 14 bases between. CDR3 sequence: CASSLGLTSSGNTIYF. DNA of the CDR3: TGTGCCAGCTCATTGGGACTCACAAGCTCTGGAAACACCATATATTTT.

This clone occurred a few times. The chain uses TRBV5-1 and TRBJ2-7; 9 nucleotides agree with TRBD1. This CDR3 region has 17 residues. Germline V gene data show CDR1 as SGHRS and CDR2 as YFSETQ. V shed 4 bases and J 4 bases; nucleotides not matched to a gene: 15. The CDR3: CASSPGGPGTGWYEQYF. The CDR3 coding sequence is TGCGCCAGCAGCCCAGGAGGACCCGGGACAGGGTGGTACGAGCAGTACTTC.

This chain links TRBV4-1 with TRBJ2-1; weak D call: TRBD2 (6 bases). The CDR3 length is 15 residues. Germline CDR1 is MGHRA and CDR2 is YSYEKL. V lost 1 base to trimming and J lost 2 bases, with 9 bases between them. In DNA form, the CDR3 reads TGCGCCAGCAGCCAAGTGGGGGGAACCTACAATGAGCAGTTCTTC. This gives the protein CASSQVGGTYNEQFF.